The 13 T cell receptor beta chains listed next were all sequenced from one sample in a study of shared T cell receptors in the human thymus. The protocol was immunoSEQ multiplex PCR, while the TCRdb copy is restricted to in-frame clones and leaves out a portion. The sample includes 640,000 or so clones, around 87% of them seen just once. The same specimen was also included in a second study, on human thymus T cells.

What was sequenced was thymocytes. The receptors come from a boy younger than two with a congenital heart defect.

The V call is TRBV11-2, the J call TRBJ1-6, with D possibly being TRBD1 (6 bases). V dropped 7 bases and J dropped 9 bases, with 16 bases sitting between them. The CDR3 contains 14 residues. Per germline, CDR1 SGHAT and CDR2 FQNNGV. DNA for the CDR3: TGTGCCAGCACGGGACACCAAAGGGGTTCACCCCTCCACTTT. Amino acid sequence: CASTGHQRGSPLHF.

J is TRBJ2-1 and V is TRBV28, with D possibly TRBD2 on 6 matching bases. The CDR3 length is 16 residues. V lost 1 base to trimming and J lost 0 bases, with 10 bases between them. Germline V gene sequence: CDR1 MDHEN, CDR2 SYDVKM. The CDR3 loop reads CASSLSISGSYNEQFF. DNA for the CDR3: TGTGCCAGCAGTTTATCCATTAGCGGCTCCTACAATGAGCAGTTCTTC.

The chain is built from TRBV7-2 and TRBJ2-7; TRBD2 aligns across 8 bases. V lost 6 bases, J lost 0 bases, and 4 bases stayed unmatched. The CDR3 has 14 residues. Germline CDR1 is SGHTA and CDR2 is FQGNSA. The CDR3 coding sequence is TGTGCCAGCAGTTCACTAGCGGCCTCCTACGAGCAGTACTTC. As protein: CASSSLAASYEQYF. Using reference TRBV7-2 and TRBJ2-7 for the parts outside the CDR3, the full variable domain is GAGVSQSPSNKVTEKGKDVELRCDPISGHTALYWYRQSLGQGLEFLIYFQGNSAPDKSGLPSDRFSAERTGGSVSTLTIQRTQQEDSAVYLCASSSLAASYEQYFGPGTRLTVT.

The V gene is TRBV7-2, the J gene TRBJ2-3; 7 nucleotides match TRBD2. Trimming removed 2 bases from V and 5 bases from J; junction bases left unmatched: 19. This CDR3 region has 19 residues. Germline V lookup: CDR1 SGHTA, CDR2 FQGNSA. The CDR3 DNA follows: TGTGCCAGCAGCTTACTCGGGCTAGCGGAGGGACTCTCGGTAGATACGCAGTATTTT. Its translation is CASSLLGLAEGLSVDTQYF.

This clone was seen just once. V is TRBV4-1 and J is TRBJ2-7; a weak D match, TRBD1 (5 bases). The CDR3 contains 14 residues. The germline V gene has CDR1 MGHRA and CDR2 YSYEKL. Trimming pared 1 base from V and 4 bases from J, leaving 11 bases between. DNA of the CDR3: TGCGCCAGCAGCCAAGCAGGGATTCCGTACGAGCAGTACTTC. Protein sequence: CASSQAGIPYEQYF.

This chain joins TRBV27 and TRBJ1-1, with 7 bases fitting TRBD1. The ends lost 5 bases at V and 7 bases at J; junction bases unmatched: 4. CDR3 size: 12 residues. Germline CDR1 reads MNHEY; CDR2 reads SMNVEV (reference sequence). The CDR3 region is CASSTQGVEAFF. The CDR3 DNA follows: TGTGCCAGCAGTACTCAGGGGGTTGAAGCTTTCTTT.

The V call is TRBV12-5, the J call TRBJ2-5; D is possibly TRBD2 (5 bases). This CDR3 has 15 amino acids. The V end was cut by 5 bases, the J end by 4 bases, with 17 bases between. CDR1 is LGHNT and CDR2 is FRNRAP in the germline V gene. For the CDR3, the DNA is TGTGCTAGTGGTCCCCCGGCTGAGAGGGCAGAGACCCAGTACTTC. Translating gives CASGPPAERAETQYF.

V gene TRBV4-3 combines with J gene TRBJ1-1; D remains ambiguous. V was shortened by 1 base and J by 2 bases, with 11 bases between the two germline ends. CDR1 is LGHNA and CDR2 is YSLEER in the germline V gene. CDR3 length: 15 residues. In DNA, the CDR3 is TGCGCCAGCAGCCAAGTTTGGACTTCTAACACTGAAGCTTTCTTT. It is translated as CASSQVWTSNTEAFF.

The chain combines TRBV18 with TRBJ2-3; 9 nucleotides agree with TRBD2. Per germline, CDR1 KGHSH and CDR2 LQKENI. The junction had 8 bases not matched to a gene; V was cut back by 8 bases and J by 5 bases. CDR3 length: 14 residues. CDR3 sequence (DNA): TGTGCCAGCGCCGGGACTAGCAATGTAGATACGCAGTATTTT. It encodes CASAGTSNVDTQYF. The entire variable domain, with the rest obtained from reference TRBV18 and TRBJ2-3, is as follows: NAGVMQNPRHLVRRRGQEARLRCSPMKGHSHVYWYRQLPEEGLKFMVYLQKENIIDESGMPKERFSAEFPKEGPSILRIQQVVRGDSAAYFCASAGTSNVDTQYFGPGTRLTVL.

The CDR3 reads CASSIDSAREQYF. In nucleotides, the CDR3 is TGCGCCAGCAGCATAGACAGTGCGAGGGAGCAGTACTTC. The chain is built from TRBV5-1 and TRBJ2-7; maybe TRBD1 (5 bases). Germline V lookup: CDR1 SGHRS, CDR2 YFSETQ. The CDR3 consists of 13 residues. Trimming took off 4 bases at V and 7 bases at J, with 15 bases between the two ends. The full variable domain, with the rest looked up from reference TRBV5-1 and TRBJ2-7, is KAGVTQTPRYLIKTRGQQVTLSCSPISGHRSVSWYQQTPGQGLQFLFEYFSETQRNKGNFPGRFSGRQFSNSRSEMNVSTLELGDSALYLCASSIDSAREQYFGPGTRLTVT.

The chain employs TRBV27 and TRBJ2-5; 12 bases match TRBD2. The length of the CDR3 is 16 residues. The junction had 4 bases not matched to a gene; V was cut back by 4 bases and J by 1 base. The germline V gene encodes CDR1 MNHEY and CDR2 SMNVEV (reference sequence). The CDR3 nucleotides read TGTGCCAGCAGTTCCCGACTAGCGGGGGTCCAAGAGACCCAGTACTTC. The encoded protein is CASSSRLAGVQETQYF.

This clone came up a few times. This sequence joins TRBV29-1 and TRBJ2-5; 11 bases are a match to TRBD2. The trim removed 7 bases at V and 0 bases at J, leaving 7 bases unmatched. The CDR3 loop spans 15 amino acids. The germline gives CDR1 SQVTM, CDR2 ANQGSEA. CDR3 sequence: CSASSGGEYQETQYF. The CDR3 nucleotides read TGCAGCGCAAGTAGCGGGGGGGAGTACCAAGAGACCCAGTACTTC.

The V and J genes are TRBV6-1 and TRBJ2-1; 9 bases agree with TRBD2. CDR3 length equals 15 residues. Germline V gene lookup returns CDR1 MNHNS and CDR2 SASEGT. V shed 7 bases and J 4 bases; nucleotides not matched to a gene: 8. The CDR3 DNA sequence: TGTGCCAGCATTCGCGGGGGGGCGATGTACAATGAGCAGTTCTTC. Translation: CASIRGGAMYNEQFF.